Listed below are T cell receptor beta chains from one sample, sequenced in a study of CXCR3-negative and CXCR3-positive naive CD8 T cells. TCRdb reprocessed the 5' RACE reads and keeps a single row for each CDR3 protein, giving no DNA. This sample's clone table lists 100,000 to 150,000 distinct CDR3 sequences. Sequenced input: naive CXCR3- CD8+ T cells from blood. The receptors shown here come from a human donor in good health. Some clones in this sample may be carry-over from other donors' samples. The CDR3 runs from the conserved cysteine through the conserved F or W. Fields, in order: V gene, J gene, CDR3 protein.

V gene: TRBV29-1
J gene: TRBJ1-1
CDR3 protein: CSAWTGYTEAFF

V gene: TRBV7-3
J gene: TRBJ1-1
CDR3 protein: CASSQAQGVNTEAFF

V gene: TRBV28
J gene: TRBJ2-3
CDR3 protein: CASSQLAASTDTQYF

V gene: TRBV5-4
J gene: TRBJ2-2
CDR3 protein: CASRQLMSPDGELFF

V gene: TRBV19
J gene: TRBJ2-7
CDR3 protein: CASRWGQVDGEQYF

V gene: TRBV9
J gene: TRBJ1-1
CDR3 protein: CASSVEGNLNTEAFF

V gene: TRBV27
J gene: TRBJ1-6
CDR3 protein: CASTLGALGSPLHF

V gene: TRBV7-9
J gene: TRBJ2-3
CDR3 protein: CASSPMKPVEGDTQYF

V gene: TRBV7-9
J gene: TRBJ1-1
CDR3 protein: CASSRDKMNTEAFF

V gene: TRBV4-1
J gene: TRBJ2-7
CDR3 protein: CASSQSGQGTYEQYF

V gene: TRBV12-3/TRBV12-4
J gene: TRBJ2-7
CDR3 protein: CASSLAGNSYEQYF

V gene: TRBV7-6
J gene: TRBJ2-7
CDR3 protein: CASSPQTRELGGSSYEQYF

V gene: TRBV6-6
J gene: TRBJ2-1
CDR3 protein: CASSYSWGGYNEQFF

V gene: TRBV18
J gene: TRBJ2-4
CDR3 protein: CASSPAGTSRVIQYF

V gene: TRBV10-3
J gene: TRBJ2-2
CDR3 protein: CAILLATTGELFF

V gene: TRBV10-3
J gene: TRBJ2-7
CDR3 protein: CAIKQDNSYEQYF

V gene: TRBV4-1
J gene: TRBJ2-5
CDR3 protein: CASSHPASGETQYF

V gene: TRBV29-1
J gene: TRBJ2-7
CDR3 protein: CSVDGTGTEQYF

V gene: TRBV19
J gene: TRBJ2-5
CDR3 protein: CATPPVRQETQYF

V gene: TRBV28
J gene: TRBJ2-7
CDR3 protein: CASSPLKGGEGVYEQYF

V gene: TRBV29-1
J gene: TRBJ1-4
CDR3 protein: CSAWAGGGEKLFF